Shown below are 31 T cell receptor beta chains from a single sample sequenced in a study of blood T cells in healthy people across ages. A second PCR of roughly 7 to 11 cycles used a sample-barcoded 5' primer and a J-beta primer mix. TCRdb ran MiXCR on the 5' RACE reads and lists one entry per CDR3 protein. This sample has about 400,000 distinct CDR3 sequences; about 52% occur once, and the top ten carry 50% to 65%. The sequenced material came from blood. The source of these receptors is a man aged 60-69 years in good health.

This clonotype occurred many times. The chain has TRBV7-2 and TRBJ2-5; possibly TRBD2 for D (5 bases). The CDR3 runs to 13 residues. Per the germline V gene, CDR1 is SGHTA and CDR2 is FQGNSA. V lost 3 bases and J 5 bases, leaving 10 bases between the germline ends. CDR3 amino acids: CASSFGRRETQYF. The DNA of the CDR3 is TGTGCCAGCAGCTTCGGCAGGAGGGAGACCCAGTACTTC. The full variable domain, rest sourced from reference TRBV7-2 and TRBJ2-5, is GAGVSQSPSNKVTEKGKDVELRCDPISGHTALYWYRQSLGQGLEFLIYFQGNSAPDKSGLPSDRFSAERTGGSVSTLTIQRTQQEDSAVYLCASSFGRRETQYFGPGTRLLVL.

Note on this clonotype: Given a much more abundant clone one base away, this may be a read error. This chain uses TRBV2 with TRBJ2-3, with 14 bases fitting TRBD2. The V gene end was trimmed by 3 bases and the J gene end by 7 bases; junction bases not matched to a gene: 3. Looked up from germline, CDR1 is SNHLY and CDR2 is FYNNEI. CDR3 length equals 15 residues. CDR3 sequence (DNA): TGTGCCAGCAGTGAGACTAGCGGGAGGGCAAATACGCAGTATTTT. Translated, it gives CASSETSGRANTQYF.

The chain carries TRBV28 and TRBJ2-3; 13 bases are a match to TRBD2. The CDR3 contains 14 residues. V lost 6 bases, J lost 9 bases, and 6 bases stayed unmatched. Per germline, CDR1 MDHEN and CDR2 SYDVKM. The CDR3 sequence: CASSRGTSGNTQYF. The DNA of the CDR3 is TGTGCCAGCAGCCGGGGGACTAGCGGGAACACGCAGTATTTT.

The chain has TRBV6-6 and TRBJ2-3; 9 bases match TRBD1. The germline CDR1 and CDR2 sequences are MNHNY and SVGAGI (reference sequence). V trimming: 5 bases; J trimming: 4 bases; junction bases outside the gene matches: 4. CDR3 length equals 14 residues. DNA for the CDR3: TGTGCCAGCAGTCGGGGACAGGGTTCAGATACGCAGTATTTT. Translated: CASSRGQGSDTQYF.

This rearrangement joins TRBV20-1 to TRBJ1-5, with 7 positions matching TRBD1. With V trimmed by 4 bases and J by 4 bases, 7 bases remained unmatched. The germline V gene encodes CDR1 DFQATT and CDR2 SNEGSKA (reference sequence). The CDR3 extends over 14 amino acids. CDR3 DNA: TGCAGTGCTACACCCCCGGGACAGAATCAGCCCCAGCATTTT. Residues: CSATPPGQNQPQHF.

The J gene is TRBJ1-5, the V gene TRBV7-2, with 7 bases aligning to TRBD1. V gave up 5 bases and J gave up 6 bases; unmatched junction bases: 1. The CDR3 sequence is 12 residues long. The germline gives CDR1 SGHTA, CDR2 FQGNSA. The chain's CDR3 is CASSGDSQPQHF. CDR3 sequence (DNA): TGTGCCAGCAGCGGGGACAGTCAGCCCCAGCATTTT.

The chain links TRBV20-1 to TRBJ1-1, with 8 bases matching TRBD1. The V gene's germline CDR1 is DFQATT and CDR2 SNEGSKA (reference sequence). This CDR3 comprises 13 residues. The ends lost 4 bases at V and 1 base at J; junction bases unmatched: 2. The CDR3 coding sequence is TGCAGTGCTAATGGACAGGGGAACACTGAAGCTTTCTTT. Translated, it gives CSANGQGNTEAFF.

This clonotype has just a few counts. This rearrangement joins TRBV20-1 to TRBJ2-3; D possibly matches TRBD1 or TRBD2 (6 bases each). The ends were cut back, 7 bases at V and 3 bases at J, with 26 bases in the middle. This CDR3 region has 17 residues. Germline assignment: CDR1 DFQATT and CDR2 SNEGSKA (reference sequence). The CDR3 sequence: CSGGAFVSYLSTDTQYF. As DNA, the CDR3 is TGCAGTGGGGGGGCTTTTGTGAGCTATTTATCTACAGATACGCAGTATTTT.

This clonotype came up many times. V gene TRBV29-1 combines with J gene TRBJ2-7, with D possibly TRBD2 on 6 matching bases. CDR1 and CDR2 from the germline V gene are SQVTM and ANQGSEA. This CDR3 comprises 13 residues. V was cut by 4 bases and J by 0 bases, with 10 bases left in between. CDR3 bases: TGCAGCGTTGGGGGGGAGTCCTCCTACGAGCAGTACTTC. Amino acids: CSVGGESSYEQYF.

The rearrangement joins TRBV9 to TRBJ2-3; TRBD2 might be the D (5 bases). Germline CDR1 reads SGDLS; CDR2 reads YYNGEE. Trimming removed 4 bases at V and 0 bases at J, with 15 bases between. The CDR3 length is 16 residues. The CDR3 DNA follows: TGTGCCAGCAGCCCCCGGACTGAAACTAGCACAGATACGCAGTATTTT. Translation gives CASSPRTETSTDTQYF.

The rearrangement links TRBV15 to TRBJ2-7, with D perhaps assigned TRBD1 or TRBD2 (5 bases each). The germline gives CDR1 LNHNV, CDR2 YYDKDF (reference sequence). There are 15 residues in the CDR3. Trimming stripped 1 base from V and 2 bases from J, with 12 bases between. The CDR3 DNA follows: TGTGCCACCAGCAGAGTAGGGCGAGGGGCCTACGAGCAGTACTTC. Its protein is CATSRVGRGAYEQYF. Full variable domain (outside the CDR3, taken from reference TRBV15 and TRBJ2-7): DAMVIQNPRYQVTQFGKPVTLSCSQTLNHNVMYWYQQKSSQAPKLLFHYYDKDFNNEADTPDNFQSRRPNTSFCFLDIRSPGLGDTAMYLCATSRVGRGAYEQYFGPGTRLTVT.

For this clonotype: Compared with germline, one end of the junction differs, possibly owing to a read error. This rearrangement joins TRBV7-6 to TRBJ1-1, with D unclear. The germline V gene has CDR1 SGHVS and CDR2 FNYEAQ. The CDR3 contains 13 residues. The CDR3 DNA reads TGTGCCAGCAGCGTAGCTGCGGACACTGAAGCTTTCTTT. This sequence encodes CASSVAADTEAFF. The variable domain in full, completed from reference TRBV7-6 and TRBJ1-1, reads GAGVSQSPRYKVTKRGQDVALRCDPISGHVSLYWYRQALGQGPEFLTYFNYEAQQDKSGLPNDRFSAERPEGSISTLTIQRTEQRDSAMYRCASSVAADTEAFFGQGTRLTVV.

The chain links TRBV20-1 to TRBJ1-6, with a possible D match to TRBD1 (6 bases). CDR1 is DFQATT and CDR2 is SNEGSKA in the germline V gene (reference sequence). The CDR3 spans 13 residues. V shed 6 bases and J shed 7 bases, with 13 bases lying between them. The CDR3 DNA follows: TGCAGTGCAACGGGACATGCAAATTCACCCCTCCACTTT. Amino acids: CSATGHANSPLHF.

As DNA, the CDR3 is TGCAGTGCCCCATCTTTGAGCGGGGGGACTGGCACAGATACGCAGTATTTT. It is translated as CSAPSLSGGTGTDTQYF. The rearrangement joins TRBV20-1 to TRBJ2-3, with 9 bases identical to TRBD2. Germline CDR1 reads DFQATT; CDR2 reads SNEGSKA (reference sequence). V lost 6 bases and J lost 1; bases outside the gene matches: 14. CDR3 length: 17 residues.

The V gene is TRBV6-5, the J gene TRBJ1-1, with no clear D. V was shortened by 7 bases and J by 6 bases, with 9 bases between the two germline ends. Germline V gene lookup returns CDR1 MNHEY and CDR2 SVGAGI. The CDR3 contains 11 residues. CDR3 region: CASISGAEAFF. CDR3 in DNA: TGTGCCAGCATCTCGGGCGCTGAAGCTTTCTTT.

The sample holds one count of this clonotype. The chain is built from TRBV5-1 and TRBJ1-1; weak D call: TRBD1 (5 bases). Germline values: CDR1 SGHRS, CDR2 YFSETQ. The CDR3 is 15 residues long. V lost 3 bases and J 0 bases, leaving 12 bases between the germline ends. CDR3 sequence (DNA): TGCGCCAGCAGCTCGTTACGACAGATGAACACTGAAGCTTTCTTT. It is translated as CASSSLRQMNTEAFF. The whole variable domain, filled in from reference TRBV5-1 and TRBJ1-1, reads KAGVTQTPRYLIKTRGQQVTLSCSPISGHRSVSWYQQTPGQGLQFLFEYFSETQRNKGNFPGRFSGRQFSNSRSEMNVSTLELGDSALYLCASSSLRQMNTEAFFGQGTRLTVV.

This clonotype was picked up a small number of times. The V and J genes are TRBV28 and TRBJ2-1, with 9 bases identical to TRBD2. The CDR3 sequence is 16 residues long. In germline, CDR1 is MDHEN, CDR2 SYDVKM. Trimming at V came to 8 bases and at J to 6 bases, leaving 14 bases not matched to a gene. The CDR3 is CASPPAPGLAVNEQFF. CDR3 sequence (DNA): TGTGCCAGCCCACCCGCACCGGGACTAGCAGTCAATGAGCAGTTCTTC.

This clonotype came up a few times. The CDR3 nucleotides are TGTGCCAGCACCAACGCCGGGACAGAAGAGACCCAGTACTTC. Its translation is CASTNAGTEETQYF. The rearrangement links TRBV5-4 to TRBJ2-5; TRBD1 aligns across 7 bases. The V segment lost 6 bases and the J segment 3 bases; nucleotides outside the gene matches: 8. From germline, CDR1 is SGHNT and CDR2 YYREEE (reference sequence). This CDR3 has 14 residues.

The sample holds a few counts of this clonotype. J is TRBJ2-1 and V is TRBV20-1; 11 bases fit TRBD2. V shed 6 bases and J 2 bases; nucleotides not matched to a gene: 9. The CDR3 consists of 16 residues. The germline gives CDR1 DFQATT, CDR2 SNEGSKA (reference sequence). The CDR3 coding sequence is TGCAGTGCCCTAGATCTAGCGGGGGGCACCTACAATGAGCAGTTCTTC. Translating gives CSALDLAGGTYNEQFF.

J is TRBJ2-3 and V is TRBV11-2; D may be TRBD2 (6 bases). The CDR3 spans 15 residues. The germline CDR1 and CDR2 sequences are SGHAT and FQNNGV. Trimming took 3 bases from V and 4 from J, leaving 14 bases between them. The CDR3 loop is CASSFGGLDADTQYF. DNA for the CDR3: TGTGCCAGCAGCTTCGGGGGTCTTGACGCAGATACGCAGTATTTT.

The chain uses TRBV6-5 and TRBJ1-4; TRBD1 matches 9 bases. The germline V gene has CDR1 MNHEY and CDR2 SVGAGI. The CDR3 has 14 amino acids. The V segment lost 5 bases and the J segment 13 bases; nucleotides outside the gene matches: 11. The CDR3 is CASSPGTGRSGLFF. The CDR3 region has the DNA TGTGCCAGCAGTCCCGGGACAGGGAGGTCCGGACTGTTTTTT.

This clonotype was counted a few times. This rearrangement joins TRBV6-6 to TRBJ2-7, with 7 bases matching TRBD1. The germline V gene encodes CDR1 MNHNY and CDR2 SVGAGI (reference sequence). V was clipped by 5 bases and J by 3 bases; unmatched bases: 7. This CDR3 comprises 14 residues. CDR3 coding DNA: TGTGCCAGCAGTCCCGGGGCAGGGGGCTACGAGCAGTACTTC. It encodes CASSPGAGGYEQYF.

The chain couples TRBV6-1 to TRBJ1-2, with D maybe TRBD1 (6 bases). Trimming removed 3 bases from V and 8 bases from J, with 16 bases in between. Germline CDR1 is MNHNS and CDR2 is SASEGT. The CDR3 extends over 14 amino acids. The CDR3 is CASSERGGLSGYTF. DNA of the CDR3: TGTGCCAGCAGTGAGAGAGGGGGTTTGAGCGGCTACACCTTC.

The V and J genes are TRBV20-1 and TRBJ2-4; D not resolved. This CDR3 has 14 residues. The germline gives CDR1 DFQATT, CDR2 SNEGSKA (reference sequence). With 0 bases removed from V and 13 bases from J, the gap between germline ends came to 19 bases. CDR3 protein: CSARDRRPANEQYF. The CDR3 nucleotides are TGCAGTGCTAGAGACCGTAGGCCTGCGAATGAGCAGTACTTC.

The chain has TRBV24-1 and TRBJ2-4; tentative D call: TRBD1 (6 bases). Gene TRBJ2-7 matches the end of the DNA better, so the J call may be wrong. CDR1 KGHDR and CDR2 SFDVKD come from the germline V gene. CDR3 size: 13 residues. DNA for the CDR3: TGTGCCACCAGTGGAGGACAGCCCTACGAGCAGTACTTC. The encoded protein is CATSGGQPYEQYF.

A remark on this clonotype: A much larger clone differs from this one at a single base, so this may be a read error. The CDR3: CASSRPGETQFF. The CDR3 DNA follows: TGTGCCAGCAGCCGGCCGGGAGAGACCCAGTTCTTC. The chain couples TRBV7-2 to TRBJ2-1, with D possibly matching TRBD2 (6 bases). Trimming stripped 5 bases from V and 13 bases from J, with 15 bases between. There are 12 residues in the CDR3. Germline V gene lookup returns CDR1 SGHTA and CDR2 FQGNSA. Combining the CDR3 with reference TRBV7-2 and TRBJ2-1 gives the whole variable domain GAGVSQSPSNKVTEKGKDVELRCDPISGHTALYWYRQSLGQGLEFLIYFQGNSAPDKSGLPSDRFSAERTGGSVSTLTIQRTQQEDSAVYLCASSRPGETQFFGPGTRLTVL.

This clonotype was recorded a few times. The CDR3 DNA reads TGCAGTGCTAGAGATCCGGGCGGGGGGTCTAGCGGGAACTCCTACGAGCAGTACTTC. Translating it yields CSARDPGGGSSGNSYEQYF. V and J are TRBV20-1 and TRBJ2-7; 9 bases map to TRBD2. The CDR3 consists of 19 residues. The junction had 15 bases not matched to a gene; V was cut back by 0 bases and J by 0 bases. Germline CDR1 is DFQATT and CDR2 is SNEGSKA (reference sequence).

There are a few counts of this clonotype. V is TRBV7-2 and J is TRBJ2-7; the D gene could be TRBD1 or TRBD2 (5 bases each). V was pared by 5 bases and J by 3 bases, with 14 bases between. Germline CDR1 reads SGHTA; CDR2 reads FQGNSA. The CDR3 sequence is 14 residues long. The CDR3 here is CASSRREGSYEQYF. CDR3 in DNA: TGTGCCAGCAGCCGCCGTGAGGGGAGCTACGAGCAGTACTTC.

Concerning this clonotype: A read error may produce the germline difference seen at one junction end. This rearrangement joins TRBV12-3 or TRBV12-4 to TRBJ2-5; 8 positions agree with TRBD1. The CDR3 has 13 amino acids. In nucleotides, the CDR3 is TGTGCCAGCAGAATCGCGACAGGGGAGACCCTGTACTTC. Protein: CASRIATGETLYF.

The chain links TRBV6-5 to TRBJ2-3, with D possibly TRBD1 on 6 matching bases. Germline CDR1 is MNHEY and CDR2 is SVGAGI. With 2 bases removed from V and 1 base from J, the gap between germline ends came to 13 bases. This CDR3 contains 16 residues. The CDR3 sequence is CASSYMGAVGTDTQYF. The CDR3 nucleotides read TGTGCCAGCAGTTACATGGGGGCCGTGGGCACAGATACGCAGTATTTT.

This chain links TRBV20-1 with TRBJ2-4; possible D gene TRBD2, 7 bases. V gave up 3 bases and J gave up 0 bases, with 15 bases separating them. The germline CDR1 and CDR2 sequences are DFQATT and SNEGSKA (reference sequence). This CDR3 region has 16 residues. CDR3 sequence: CSASRWGGAAKNIQYF. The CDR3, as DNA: TGCAGTGCTAGCCGTTGGGGGGGGGCAGCCAAAAACATTCAGTACTTC.